This T cell receptor beta chain was observed in a study of shared clonotypes between healthy human individuals. V shed 2 bases and J shed 3 bases, with 11 bases lying between them. Germline V gives CDR1 SGHAT, CDR2 FQDESV (reference sequence). This CDR3 contains 15 residues. Repertoires were generated with immunoSEQ multiplex PCR, while TCRdb's copy carries only in-frame clones and drops some. The table includes roughly 500,000 clones, roughly 77% detected once. This TCR derives from a woman aged 40 to 50 in good health. Some clones in this sample may be carry-over from other donors' samples. The sequenced material came from PBMCs. This chain uses TRBV11-1 with TRBJ1-3; tentatively, D is TRBD1 (6 bases). CDR3 protein: CASSLSAGVGNTIYF. The CDR3 coding sequence is TGTGCCAGCAGCTTATCGGCAGGGGTTGGAAACACCATATATTTT.